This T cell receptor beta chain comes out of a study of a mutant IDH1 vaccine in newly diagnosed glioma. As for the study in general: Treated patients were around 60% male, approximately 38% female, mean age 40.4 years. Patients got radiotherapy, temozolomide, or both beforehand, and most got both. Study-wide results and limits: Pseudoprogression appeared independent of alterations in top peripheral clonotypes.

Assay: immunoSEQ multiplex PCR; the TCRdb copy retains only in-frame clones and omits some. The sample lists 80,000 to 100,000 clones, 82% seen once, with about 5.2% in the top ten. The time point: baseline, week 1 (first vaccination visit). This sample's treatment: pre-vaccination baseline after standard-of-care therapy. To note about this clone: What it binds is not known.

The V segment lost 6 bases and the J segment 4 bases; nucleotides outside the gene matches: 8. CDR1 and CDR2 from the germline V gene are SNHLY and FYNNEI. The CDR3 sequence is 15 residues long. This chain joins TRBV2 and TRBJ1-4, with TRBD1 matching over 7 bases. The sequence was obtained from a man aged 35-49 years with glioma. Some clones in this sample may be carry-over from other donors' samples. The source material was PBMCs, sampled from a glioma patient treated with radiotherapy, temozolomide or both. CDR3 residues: CASSPRTGINEKLFF. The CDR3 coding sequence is TGTGCCAGCAGCCCGAGGACAGGTATTAATGAAAAACTGTTTTTT. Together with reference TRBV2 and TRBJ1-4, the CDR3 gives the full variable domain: EPEVTQTPSHQVTQMGQEVILRCVPISNHLYFYWYRQILGQKVEFLVSFYNNEISEKSEIFDDQFSVERPDGSNFTLKIRSTKLEDSAMYFCASSPRTGINEKLFFGSGTQLSVL.